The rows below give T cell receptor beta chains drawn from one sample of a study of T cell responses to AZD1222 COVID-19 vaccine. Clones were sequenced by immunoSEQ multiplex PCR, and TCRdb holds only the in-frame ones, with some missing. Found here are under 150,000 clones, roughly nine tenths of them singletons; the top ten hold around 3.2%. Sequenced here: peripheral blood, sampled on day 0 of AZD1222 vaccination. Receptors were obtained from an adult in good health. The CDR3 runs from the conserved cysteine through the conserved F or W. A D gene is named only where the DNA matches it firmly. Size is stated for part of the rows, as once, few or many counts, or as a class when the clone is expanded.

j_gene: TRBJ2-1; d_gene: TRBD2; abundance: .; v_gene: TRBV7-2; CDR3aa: CASSLNSGRRGEQFF; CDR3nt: TGTGCCAGCAGCTTAAATAGCGGGAGGAGGGGTGAGCAGTTCTTC
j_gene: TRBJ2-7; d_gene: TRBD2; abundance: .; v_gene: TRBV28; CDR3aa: CASMNRASGLYEQYF; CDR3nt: TGTGCCAGCATGAATCGGGCTAGCGGGCTCTACGAGCAGTACTTC
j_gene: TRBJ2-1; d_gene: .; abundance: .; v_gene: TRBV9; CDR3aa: CASSVASLDEQFF; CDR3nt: TGTGCCAGCAGCGTAGCGAGTCTGGATGAGCAGTTCTTC
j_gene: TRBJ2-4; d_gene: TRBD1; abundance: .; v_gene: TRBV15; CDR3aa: CATSGWDRVTKNIQYF; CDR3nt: TGTGCCACCAGCGGGTGGGACAGGGTAACCAAAAACATTCAGTACTTC
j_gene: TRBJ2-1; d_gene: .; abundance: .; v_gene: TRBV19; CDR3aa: CASSIEYNEQFF; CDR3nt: TGTGCCAGTAGTATCGAATACAATGAGCAGTTCTTC
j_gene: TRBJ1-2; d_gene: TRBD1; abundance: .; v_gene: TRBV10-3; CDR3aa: CAISEPGTARGGGYGYTF; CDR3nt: TGTGCCATCAGTGAGCCGGGGACAGCCCGGGGTGGGGGCTATGGCTACACCTTC
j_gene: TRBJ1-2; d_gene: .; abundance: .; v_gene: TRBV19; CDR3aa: CASTMGGTTQNGYTF; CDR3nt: TGTGCCAGTACCATGGGGGGGACAACCCAAAACGGCTACACCTTC
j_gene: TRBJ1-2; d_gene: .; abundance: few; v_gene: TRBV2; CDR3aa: CASSPTGKGGYTF; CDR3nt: TGTGCCAGCAGCCCAACAGGGAAAGGTGGCTACACCTTC
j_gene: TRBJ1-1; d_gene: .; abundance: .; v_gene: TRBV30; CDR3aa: CAWNAGHRNTEAFF; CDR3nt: TGTGCCTGGAATGCGGGACATCGGAACACTGAAGCTTTCTTT
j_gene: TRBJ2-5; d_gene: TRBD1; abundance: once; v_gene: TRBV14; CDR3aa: CASSQDDRDRAQETQYF; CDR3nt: TGTGCCAGCAGCCAGGATGACAGGGACAGAGCCCAAGAGACCCAGTACTTC
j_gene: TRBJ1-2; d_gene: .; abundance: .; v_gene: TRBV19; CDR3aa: CASSSGPPGSNGYTF; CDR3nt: TGTGCCAGTAGCTCCGGCCCTCCCGGCTCCAACGGCTACACCTTC
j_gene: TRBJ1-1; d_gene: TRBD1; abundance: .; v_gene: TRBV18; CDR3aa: CASSPTGGGGTEAFF; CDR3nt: TGTGCCAGCTCACCTACAGGGGGCGGGGGAACTGAAGCTTTCTTT
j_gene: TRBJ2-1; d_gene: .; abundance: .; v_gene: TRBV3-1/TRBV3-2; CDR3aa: CASSQDSRRGSYNEQFF; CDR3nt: TGTGCCAGCAGCCAAGATTCTAGGCGGGGCTCCTACAATGAGCAGTTCTTC
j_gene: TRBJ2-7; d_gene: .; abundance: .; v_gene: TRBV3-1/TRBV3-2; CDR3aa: CASSPRSSLSHEQYF; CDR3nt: TGTGCCAGCAGCCCCCGGTCATCTCTCTCCCACGAGCAGTACTTC
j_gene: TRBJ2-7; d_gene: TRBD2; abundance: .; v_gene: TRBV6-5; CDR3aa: CASSPPLAGIYEQYF; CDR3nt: TGTGCCAGCAGTCCCCCACTAGCGGGAATATACGAGCAGTACTTC
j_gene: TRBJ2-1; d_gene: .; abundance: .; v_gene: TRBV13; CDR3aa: CASSLGGWGISEQFF; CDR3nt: TGTGCCAGCAGCTTAGGAGGGTGGGGGATCAGTGAGCAGTTCTTC
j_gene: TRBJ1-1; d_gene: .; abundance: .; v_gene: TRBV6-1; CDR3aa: CASSEGGRMNTEAFF; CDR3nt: TGTGCCAGCAGTGAAGGGGGAAGGATGAACACTGAAGCTTTCTTT
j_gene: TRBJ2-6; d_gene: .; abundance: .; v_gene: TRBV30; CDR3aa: CAWSVLRRDGLSSGANVLTF; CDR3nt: TGTGCCTGGAGTGTACTGAGGCGGGACGGACTTTCCTCTGGGGCCAACGTCCTGACTTTC
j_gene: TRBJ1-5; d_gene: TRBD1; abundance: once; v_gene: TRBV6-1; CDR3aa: CASSEAAGGRQPQHF; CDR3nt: TGTGCCAGCAGTGAAGCTGCAGGGGGCCGCCAGCCCCAGCATTTT
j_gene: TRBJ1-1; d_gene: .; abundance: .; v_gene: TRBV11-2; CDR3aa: CASSLDAGARTEAFF; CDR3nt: TGTGCCAGCAGCTTAGATGCCGGGGCGCGAACTGAAGCTTTCTTT
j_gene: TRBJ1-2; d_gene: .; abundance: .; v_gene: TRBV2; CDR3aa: CASRLQGYYGYTF; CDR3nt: TGTGCCAGCAGATTACAGGGCTACTATGGCTACACCTTC
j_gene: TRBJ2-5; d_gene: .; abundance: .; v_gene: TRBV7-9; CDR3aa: CASSLNTVRETQYF; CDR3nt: TGTGCCAGCAGCTTGAATACAGTCCGTGAGACCCAGTACTTC
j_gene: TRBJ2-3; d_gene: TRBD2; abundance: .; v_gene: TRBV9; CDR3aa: CASSTGLADTQYF; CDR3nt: TGTGCCAGCAGCACGGGACTAGCGGACACGCAGTATTTT
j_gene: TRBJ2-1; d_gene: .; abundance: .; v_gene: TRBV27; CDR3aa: CASSLSPAVNEQFF; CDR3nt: TGTGCCAGCAGTTTATCTCCCGCGGTCAATGAGCAGTTCTTC
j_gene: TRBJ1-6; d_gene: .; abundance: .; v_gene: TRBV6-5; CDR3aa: CASRSGQVRSPLHF; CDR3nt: TGTGCCAGCAGATCGGGACAAGTACGTTCACCCCTCCACTTT
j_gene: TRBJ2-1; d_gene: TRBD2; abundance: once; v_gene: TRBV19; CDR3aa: CASSPFSGRAGSDEQFF; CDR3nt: TGTGCCAGTAGTCCTTTCAGCGGGAGGGCCGGAAGCGATGAGCAGTTCTTC
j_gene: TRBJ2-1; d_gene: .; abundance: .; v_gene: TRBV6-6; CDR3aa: CASSYGQGGNEQFF; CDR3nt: TGTGCCAGCAGTTACGGGCAGGGGGGCAATGAGCAGTTCTTC